The clone carrying this T cell receptor beta chain was recorded many times. Its antigen is not identified. The data stem from a study of CD8 T cells in ankylosing spondylitis. From germline, CDR1 is SGHRS and CDR2 YFSETQ. The CDR3 is made up of 14 amino acids. J was trimmed by 5 bases and V by 0 bases; bases with no gene match: 4. Quantitative 5'-RACE with molecular barcodes generated TCR beta libraries. One entry per CDR3 protein results from TCRdb running MiXCR on the 5' RACE reads. This table holds about 510,000 distinct CDR3 sequences, 5.3% found once. General study findings and limits: Disease-linked clones were reportedly significantly enriched in matched ankylosing spondylitis synovial fluid. Within ankylosing spondylitis blood, a TCR beta motif made up of several highly homologous variants appeared to be characteristic. Both synovial fluid and blood in reactive arthritis had previously been reported to carry some motif variants.

The chain joins TRBV5-1 to TRBJ2-5, with 7 bases aligning to TRBD2. The clonotype originates from a male donor with ankylosing spondylitis. Sequenced: blood, either unsorted or a sorted T cell fraction (not recorded which). The CDR3 is CASSLGPGGETQYF. CDR3 bases: TGCGCCAGCAGCTTGGGGCCCGGGGGGGAGACCCAGTACTTC.